The rows below give T cell receptor beta chains drawn from one sample of a study of immune characterization of retroperitoneal liposarcoma. Each CDR3 protein gets one entry after TCRdb re-called the PCR reads with MiXCR. The sample includes roughly 10,000 distinct CDR3 sequences, under 35% of them seen just once. Sequencing used tumor tissue. Every receptor here comes from a female donor with retroperitoneal liposarcoma. Both conserved end residues are part of each CDR3. The order of the fields is J gene, V gene, CDR3 protein.

TRBJ2-1,TRBV7-2,CASSLDTGFYNEQFF
TRBJ2-4,TRBV6-6,CASSYSSTISAIQYF
TRBJ1-5,TRBV12-3/TRBV12-4,CASSLTGDSNQPQHF
TRBJ2-3,TRBV12-3/TRBV12-4,CASSHSPGLGRSDTQYF
-,TRBV6-1,CASTGGQGLVAAKNIQYF
TRBJ2-2,TRBV11-1,CASSLLAGAAGELFF
-,TRBV6-1,CASREGSYEQYF
TRBJ2-1,TRBV6-1,CASGTPSSYNEQFF
TRBJ2-5,TRBV25-1,CASSEELGRVQETQYF
TRBJ2-7,TRBV11-2,CASSLAWSYEQYF
-,TRBV6-1,CASSDSGRAHEQFF
TRBJ2-2,TRBV4-1,CASSQSIASGRTNTGELFF
TRBJ1-2,TRBV12-3/TRBV12-4,CASSLGGLRNDGYTF
-,TRBV12-3/TRBV12-4,CASRGGSYEQYF
TRBJ2-4,TRBV6-1,CASSIFGRAKNIQYF
TRBJ2-3,TRBV10-3,CAIRFAGLAGGLSTDTQYF
TRBJ1-1,TRBV14,CASSHNRENTEAFF
TRBJ2-7,TRBV7-4,CASSLVSHRYEQYF
-,TRBV7-3,CASSLIGADEQYF
TRBJ2-3,TRBV6-1,CASRKIVRASTDTQYF
-,TRBV7-2,CASSPGGAGKRYEQYF
TRBJ2-2,TRBV6-4,CASSDSLAGETGELFF
TRBJ2-1,TRBV6-6,CASSYGPLRYF